This T cell receptor beta chain was captured by sequencing in a study of cytomegalovirus exposure and HLA in healthy donors. Study-wide points: For TCR beta chains, V- and J-gene trimming was later linked to a missense DCLRE1C variant. With further analysis later on, most CMV-associated TCR beta chains appeared HLA-restricted. Earlier analysis yielded a pattern in which most TCR beta V segments were productive about 87% or about 30% of the time.

This clone has just a few counts. Its antigen is as yet unknown. Both 60 Vbeta primers and 13 Jbeta primers went into the PCR. Libraries were prepared by immunoSEQ multiplex PCR; TCRdb keeps only in-frame clonotypes and omits some of them. Here the sample spans about 170,000 clones, roughly 80% being singletons. This CDR3 region has 17 residues. Germline CDR1 reads LNHDA; CDR2 reads SQIVND (reference sequence). The V end lost 5 bases, the J end lost 6 bases, and 23 bases lay between the germline ends. The sample comprised PBMCs. This receptor was taken from a man aged 25 to 40 in good health and CMV-seropositive. The chain has TRBV19 and TRBJ2-1, with a weak D call TRBD1 (5 bases). The chain's CDR3 is CASSVQGLRSLRNEQFF. As DNA, the CDR3 is TGTGCCAGTAGTGTCCAGGGTCTTAGGTCACTACGCAATGAGCAGTTCTTC.